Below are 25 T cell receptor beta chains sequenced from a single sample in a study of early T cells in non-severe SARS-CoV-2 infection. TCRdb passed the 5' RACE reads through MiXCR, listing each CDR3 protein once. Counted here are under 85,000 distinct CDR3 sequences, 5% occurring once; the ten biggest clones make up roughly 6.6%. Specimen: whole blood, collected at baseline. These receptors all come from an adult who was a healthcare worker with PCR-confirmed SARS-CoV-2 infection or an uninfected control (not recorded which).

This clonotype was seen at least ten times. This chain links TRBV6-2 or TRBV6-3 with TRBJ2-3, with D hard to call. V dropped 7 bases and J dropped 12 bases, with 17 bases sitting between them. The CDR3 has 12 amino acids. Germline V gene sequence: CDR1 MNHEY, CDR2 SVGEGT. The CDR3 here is CASKVAGTLQYF. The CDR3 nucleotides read TGTGCCAGCAAAGTTGCCGGTACACTTCAGTATTTT.

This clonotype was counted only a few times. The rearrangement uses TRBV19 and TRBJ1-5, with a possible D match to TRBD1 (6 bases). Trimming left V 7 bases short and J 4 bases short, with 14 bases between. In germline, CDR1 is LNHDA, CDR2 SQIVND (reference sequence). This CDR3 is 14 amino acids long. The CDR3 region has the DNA TGTGCCAGTACGCACAGGGCAGGGAATCAGCCCCAGCATTTT. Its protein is CASTHRAGNQPQHF.

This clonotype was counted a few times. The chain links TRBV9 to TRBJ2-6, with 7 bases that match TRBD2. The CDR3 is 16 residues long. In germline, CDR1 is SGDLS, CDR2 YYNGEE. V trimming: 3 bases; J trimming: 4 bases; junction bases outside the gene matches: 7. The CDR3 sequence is CASSAAGGSGANVLTF. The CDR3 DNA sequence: TGTGCCAGCAGCGCAGCCGGGGGGTCAGGGGCCAACGTCCTGACTTTC.

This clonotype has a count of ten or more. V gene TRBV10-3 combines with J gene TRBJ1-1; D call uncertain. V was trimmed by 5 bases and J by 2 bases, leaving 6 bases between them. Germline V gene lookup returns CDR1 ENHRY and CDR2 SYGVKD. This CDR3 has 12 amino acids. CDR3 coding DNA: TGTGCCATCAGTATGATAAACACTGAAGCTTTCTTT. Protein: CAISMINTEAFF.

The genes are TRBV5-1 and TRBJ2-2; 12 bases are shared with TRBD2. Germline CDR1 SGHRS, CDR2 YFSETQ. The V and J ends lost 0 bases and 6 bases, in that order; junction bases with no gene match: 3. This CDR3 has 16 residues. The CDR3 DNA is TGCGCCAGCAGCTTGGGACTAGCGGGAGAGGCCGGGGAGCTGTTTTTT. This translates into CASSLGLAGEAGELFF.

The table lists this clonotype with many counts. CDR3 sequence: CASSYFGTNAYEQYF. For the CDR3, the DNA is TGTGCCAGCAGTTACTTTGGGACAAACGCCTACGAGCAGTACTTC. The V call is TRBV6-2 or TRBV6-3, the J call TRBJ2-7; perhaps TRBD1 as D (6 bases). CDR1 is MNHEY, CDR2 SVGEGT, per germline. There are 15 residues in the CDR3. With 1 base removed from V and 2 bases from J, the gap between germline ends came to 12 bases.

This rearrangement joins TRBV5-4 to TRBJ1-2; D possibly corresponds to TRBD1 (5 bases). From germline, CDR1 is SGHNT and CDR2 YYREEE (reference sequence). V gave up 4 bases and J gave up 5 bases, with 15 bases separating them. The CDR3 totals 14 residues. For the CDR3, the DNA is TGTGCCAGCAGCCCCAGGGAGGCCGGGTATGGCTACACCTTC. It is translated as CASSPREAGYGYTF.

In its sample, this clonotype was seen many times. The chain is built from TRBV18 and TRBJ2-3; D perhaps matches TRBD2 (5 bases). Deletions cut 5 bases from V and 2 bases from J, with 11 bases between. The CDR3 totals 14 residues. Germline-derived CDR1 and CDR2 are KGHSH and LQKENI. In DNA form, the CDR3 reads TGTGCCAGCTCAATTGAGGGAACCACAGATACGCAGTATTTT. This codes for CASSIEGTTDTQYF.

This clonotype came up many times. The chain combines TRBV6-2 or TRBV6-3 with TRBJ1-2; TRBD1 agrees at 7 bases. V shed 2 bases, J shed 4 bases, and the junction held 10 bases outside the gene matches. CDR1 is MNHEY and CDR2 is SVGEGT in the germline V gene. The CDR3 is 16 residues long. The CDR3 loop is CASSYRDSRRSYGYTF. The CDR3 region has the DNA TGTGCCAGCAGTTACCGGGACAGTCGTAGAAGCTATGGCTACACCTTC.

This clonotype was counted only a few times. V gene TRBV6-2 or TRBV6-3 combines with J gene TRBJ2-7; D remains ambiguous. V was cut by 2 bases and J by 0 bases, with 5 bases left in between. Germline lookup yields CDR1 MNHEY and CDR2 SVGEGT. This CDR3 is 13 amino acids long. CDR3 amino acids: CASSYDSSYEQYF. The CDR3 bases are TGTGCCAGCAGTTACGACTCCTCCTACGAGCAGTACTTC.

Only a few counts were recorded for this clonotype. In DNA, the CDR3 is TGCAGTGCTCCCTTGGACAGAACAGAGACCCAGTACTTC. As protein: CSAPLDRTETQYF. The chain couples TRBV20-1 to TRBJ2-5; TRBD1 is a possible D gene (6 bases). CDR1 DFQATT and CDR2 SNEGSKA come from the germline V gene (reference sequence). The V end was cut by 5 bases, the J end by 4 bases, with 14 bases between. The CDR3 is made up of 13 amino acids.

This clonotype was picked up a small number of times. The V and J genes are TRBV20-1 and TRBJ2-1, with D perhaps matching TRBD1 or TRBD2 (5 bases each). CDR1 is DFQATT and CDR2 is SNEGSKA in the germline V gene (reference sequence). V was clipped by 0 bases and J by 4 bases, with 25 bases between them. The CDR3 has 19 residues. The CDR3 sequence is CSARELFSWGRNTYNEQFF. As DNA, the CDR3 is TGCAGTGCTAGAGAGTTATTTTCTTGGGGACGGAATACTTACAATGAGCAGTTCTTC.

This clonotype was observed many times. CDR3 nucleotide sequence: TGCAGCGTGAAGCTACCGGGACAAGAAACCGGGGAGCTGTTTTTT. Its protein is CSVKLPGQETGELFF. The J gene is TRBJ2-2, the V gene TRBV29-1, with D tentatively TRBD1 (6 bases). The CDR3 has 15 amino acids. Trimming removed 6 bases from V and 5 bases from J, with 19 bases in between. The V gene's germline CDR1 is SQVTM and CDR2 ANQGSEA.

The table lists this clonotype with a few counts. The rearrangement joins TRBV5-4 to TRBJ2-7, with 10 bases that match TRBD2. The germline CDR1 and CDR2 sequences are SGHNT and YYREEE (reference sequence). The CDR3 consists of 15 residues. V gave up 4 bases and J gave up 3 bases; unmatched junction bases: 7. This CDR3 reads CASSPGLATIYEQYF. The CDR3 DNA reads TGTGCCAGCAGCCCGGGACTAGCGACGATCTACGAGCAGTACTTC.

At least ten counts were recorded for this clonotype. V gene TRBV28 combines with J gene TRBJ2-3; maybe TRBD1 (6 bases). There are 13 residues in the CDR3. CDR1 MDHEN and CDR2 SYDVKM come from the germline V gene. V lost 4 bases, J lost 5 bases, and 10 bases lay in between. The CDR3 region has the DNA TGTGCCAGCAGTTCCGTAGGGGGAGATACGCAGTATTTT. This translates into CASSSVGGDTQYF.

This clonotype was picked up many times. In DNA form, the CDR3 reads TGCAGTGCTGGCGGGATCGGAAGCAATCAGCCCCAGCATTTT. This codes for CSAGGIGSNQPQHF. The rearrangement joins TRBV20-1 to TRBJ1-5; no clear D gene. The V and J ends lost 5 bases and 1 base respectively, with 12 bases between them. This CDR3 is 14 amino acids long. Per germline, CDR1 DFQATT and CDR2 SNEGSKA (reference sequence).

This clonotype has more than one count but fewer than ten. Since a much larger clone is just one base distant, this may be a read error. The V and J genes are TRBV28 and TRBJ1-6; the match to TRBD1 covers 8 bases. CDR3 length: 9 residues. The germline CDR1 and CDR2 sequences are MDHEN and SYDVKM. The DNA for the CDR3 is TGTGCCAGCCCCAGGGGGCTCTCCTTT. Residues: CASPRGLSF.

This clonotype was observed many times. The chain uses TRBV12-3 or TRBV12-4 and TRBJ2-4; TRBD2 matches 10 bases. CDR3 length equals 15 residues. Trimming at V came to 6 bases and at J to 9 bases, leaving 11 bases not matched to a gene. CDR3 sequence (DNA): TGTGCCAGCAGGGGGCTAACTAGCGGGATGGGCATTCAGTACTTC. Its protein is CASRGLTSGMGIQYF.

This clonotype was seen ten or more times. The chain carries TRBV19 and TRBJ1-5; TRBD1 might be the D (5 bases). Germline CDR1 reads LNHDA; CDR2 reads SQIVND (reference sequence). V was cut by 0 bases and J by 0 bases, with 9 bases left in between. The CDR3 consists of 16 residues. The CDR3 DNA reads TGTGCCAGTAGTATAGATGAGGGGAATAGCAATCAGCCCCAGCATTTT. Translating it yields CASSIDEGNSNQPQHF.

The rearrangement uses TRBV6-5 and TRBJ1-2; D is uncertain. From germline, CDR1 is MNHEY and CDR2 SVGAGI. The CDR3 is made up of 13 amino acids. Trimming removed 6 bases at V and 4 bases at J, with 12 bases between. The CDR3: CASRTTDPYGYTF. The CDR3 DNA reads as TGTGCCAGCAGAACGACGGACCCCTATGGCTACACCTTC.

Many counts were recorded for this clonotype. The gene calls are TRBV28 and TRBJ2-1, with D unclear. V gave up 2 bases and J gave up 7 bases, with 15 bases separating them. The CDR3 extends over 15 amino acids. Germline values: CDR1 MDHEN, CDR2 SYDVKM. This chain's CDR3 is CASSLGQPRRNEQFF. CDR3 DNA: TGTGCCAGCAGTTTAGGGCAGCCGCGCCGAAATGAGCAGTTCTTC. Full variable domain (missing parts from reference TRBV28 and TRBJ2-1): DVKVTQSSRYLVKRTGEKVFLECVQDMDHENMFWYRQDPGLGLRLIYFSYDVKMKEKGDIPEGYSVSREKKERFSLILESASTNQTSMYLCASSLGQPRRNEQFFGPGTRLTVL.

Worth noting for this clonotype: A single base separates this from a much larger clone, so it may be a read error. CDR3 sequence reads: CASLSSYEQYF. CDR3 DNA sequence: TGTGCCAGCCTAAGCTCCTACGAGCAGTACTTC. This rearrangement joins TRBV2 to TRBJ2-7; the D is unclear. V was clipped by 8 bases and J by 0 bases, with 5 bases between them. Germline CDR1 SNHLY, CDR2 FYNNEI. This CDR3 comprises 11 residues.

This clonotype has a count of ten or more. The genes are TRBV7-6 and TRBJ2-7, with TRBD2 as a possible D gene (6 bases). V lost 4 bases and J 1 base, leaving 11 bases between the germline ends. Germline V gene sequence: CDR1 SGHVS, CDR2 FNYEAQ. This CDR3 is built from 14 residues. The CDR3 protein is CASSYGDFSYEQYF. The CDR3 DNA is TGTGCCAGCAGCTATGGGGACTTTTCCTACGAGCAGTACTTC.

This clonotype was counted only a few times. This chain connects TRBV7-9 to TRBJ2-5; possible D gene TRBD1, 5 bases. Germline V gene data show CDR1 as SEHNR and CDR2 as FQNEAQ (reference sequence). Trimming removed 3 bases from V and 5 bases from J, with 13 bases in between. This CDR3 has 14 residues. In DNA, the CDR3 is TGTGCCAGCAGCTTCGCCGTCAAGGGGGAGACCCAGTACTTC. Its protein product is CASSFAVKGETQYF. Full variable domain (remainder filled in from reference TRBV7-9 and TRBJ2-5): DTGVSQNPRHKITKRGQNVTFRCDPISEHNRLYWYRQTLGQGPEFLTYFQNEAQLEKSRLLSDRFSAERPKGSFSTLEIQRTEQGDSAMYLCASSFAVKGETQYFGPGTRLLVL.

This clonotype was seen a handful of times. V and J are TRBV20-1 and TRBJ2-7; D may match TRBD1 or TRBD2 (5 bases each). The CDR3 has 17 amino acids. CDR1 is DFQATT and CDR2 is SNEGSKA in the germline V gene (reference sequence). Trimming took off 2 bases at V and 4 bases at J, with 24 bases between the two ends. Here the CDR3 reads CSARNYDSPLRGYEQYF. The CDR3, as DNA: TGCAGTGCTAGAAACTACGACAGTCCTCTACGAGGGTACGAGCAGTACTTC.